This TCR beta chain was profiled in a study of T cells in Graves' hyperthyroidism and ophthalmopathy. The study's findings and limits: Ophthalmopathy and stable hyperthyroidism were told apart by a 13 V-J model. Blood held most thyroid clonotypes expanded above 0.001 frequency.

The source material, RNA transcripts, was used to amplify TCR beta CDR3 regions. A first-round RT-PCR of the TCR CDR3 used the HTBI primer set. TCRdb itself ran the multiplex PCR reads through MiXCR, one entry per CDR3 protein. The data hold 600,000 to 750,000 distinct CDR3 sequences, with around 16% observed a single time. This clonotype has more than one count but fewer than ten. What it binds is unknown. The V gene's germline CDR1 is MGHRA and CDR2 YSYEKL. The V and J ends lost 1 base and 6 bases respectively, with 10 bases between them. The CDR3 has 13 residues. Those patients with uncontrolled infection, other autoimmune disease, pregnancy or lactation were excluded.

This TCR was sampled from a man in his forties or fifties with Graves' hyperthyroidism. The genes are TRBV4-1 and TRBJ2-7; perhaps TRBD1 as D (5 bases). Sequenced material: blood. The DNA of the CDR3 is TGCGCCAGCAGCCAAGGCAGGGCGGTCGAGCAGTACTTC. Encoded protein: CASSQGRAVEQYF.